The 9 T cell receptor beta chains presented below share a single source sample, sequenced in a study of blood T cell repertoires in COVID-19. The table came from immunoSEQ multiplex PCR; TCRdb's copy has only in-frame clones and leaves some out. This table holds 150,000 to 200,000 clones, under 90% found once. The sequenced sample was peripheral blood. The receptors were gathered from a person aged 65-85 years with COVID-19, enrolled during active disease.

The genes are TRBV4-2 and TRBJ2-5; 12 bases are a match to TRBD2. V shed 3 bases, J shed 4 bases, and the junction held 12 bases outside the gene matches. The CDR3 contains 18 residues. Germline V gene lookup returns CDR1 LGHNA and CDR2 YNFKEQ. CDR3 residues: CASSQAFPTSGRGETQYF. In nucleotides, the CDR3 is TGTGCCAGCAGCCAGGCCTTCCCGACTAGCGGGAGAGGAGAGACCCAGTACTTC.

CDR3 loop: CATSSGGMGRTYNQPQHF. CDR3 nucleotides: TGTGCCACCAGCAGTGGGGGCATGGGGCGAACATACAATCAGCCCCAGCATTTT. The chain carries TRBV15 and TRBJ1-5; a possible D gene is TRBD1 (6 bases). CDR1 LNHNV and CDR2 YYDKDF come from the germline V gene (reference sequence). The CDR3 consists of 18 residues. The V gene lost 3 bases and the J gene lost 3 bases, with 21 bases spanning the gap. Full variable domain (rest looked up from reference TRBV15 and TRBJ1-5): DAMVIQNPRYQVTQFGKPVTLSCSQTLNHNVMYWYQQKSSQAPKLLFHYYDKDFNNEADTPDNFQSRRPNTSFCFLDIRSPGLGDTAMYLCATSSGGMGRTYNQPQHFGDGTRLSIL.

The chain joins TRBV14 to TRBJ2-6; D is perhaps TRBD2 (5 bases). Germline-derived CDR1 and CDR2 are SGHDN and FVKESK. The ends were cut back, 4 bases at V and 2 bases at J, with 9 bases in the middle. This CDR3 has 15 amino acids. The DNA of the CDR3 is TGTGCCAGCAGCCTTCGAGGGACTGGGGCCAACGTCCTGACTTTC. This translates into CASSLRGTGANVLTF.

V gene TRBV11-2 combines with J gene TRBJ1-2; 7 bases align to TRBD1. CDR1 and CDR2 from the germline V gene are SGHAT and FQNNGV. Trimming took 1 base from V and 8 from J; bases not matched to a gene: 7. The CDR3 covers 14 residues. The CDR3 protein is CASSLALTGNGYTF. The CDR3 DNA reads TGTGCCAGCAGCTTAGCCCTGACAGGGAACGGCTACACCTTC.

This clone has only one observation. The V and J genes are TRBV4-1 and TRBJ2-7; D not certain. Trimming took off 1 base at V and 3 bases at J, with 10 bases between the two ends. The CDR3 has 14 amino acids. Germline assignment: CDR1 MGHRA and CDR2 YSYEKL. The CDR3 DNA follows: TGCGCCAGCAGCCAAGGTCGGTCCCACTACGAGCAGTACTTC. It codes for CASSQGRSHYEQYF.

This sequence joins TRBV7-8 and TRBJ1-2, with a weak D call TRBD1 (5 bases). Trimming removed 1 base from V and 6 bases from J, with 15 bases in between. The CDR3 runs to 15 residues. Germline CDR1 is SGHVS and CDR2 is FQNEAQ. CDR3 DNA: TGTGCCAGCAGCTTAGTTGGGGCGCACATCAATGGCTACACCTTC. As protein: CASSLVGAHINGYTF.

V gene TRBV10-3 combines with J gene TRBJ2-3; the match to TRBD2 covers 10 bases. This CDR3 is 15 amino acids long. V was clipped by 7 bases and J by 4 bases; unmatched bases: 8. Germline V CDR1 and CDR2: ENHRY, SYGVKD. In DNA, the CDR3 is TGTGCCATCAATGCGGTAGCGGGGGGATCAGATACGCAGTATTTT. Translation: CAINAVAGGSDTQYF.

This clone was detected only once. The chain recombines TRBV7-3 with TRBJ1-3, with D perhaps TRBD1 (5 bases). Germline loops: CDR1 SGHTA, CDR2 FQGTGA. This CDR3 has 14 residues. Trimming left V 5 bases short and J 4 bases short, with 12 bases between. CDR3 nucleotide sequence: TGTGCCAGCAGCGTGGGGCTACCGGGAAACACCATATATTTT. Translation: CASSVGLPGNTIYF. Full variable domain (remainder filled in from reference TRBV7-3 and TRBJ1-3): GAGVSQTPSNKVTEKGKYVELRCDPISGHTALYWYRQSLGQGPEFLIYFQGTGAADDSGLPNDRFFAVRPEGSVSTLKIQRTERGDSAVYLCASSVGLPGNTIYFGEGSWLTVV.

The chain combines TRBV30 with TRBJ1-5; 7 bases are a match to TRBD1. Losses at the gene ends were 2 bases for V and 7 bases for J; bases not matched to a gene: 2. Germline CDR1 GTSNPN, CDR2 SVGIG (reference sequence). The CDR3 loop spans 12 amino acids. CDR3 in amino acids: CAWSQGEQPQHF. In nucleotides, the CDR3 is TGTGCCTGGAGTCAGGGGGAGCAGCCCCAGCATTTT. Full variable domain (rest looked up from reference TRBV30 and TRBJ1-5): SQTIHQWPATLVQPVGSPLSLECTVEGTSNPNLYWYRQAAGRGLQLLFYSVGIGQISSEVPQNLSASRPQDRQFILSSKKLLLSDSGFYLCAWSQGEQPQHFGDGTRLSIL.